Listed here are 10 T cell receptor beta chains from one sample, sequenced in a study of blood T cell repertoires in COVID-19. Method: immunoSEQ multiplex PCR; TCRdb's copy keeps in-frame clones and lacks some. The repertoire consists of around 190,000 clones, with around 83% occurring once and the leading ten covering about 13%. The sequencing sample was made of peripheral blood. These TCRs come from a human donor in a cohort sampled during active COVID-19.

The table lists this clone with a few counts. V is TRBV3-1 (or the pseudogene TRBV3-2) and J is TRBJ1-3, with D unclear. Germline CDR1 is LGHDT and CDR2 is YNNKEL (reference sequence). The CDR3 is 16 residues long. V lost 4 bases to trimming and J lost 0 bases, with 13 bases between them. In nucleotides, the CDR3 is TGTGCCAGCAGCCCCCAAGGAGTGAGCTCTGGAAACACCATATATTTT. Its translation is CASSPQGVSSGNTIYF.

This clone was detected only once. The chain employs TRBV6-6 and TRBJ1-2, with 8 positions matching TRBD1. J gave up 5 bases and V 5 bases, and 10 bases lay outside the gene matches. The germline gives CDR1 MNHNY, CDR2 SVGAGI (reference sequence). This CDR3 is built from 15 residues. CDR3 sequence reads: CASSPRTGSGYGYTF. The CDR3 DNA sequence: TGTGCCAGCAGTCCAAGGACAGGGTCAGGGTATGGCTACACCTTC.

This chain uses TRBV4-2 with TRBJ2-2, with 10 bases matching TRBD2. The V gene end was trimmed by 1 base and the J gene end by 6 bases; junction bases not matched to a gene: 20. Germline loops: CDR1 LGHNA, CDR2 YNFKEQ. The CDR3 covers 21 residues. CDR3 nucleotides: TGTGCCAGCAGCCAAGTCTTCGACCTAGCGGGAGAGGAAGGGAAGTCCGGGGAGCTGTTTTTT. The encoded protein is CASSQVFDLAGEEGKSGELFF.

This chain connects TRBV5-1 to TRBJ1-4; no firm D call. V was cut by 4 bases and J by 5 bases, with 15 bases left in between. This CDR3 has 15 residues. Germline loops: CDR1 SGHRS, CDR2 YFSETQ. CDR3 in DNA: TGCGCCAGCAGCCCGGACGGCCGACTAAATGAAAAACTGTTTTTT. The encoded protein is CASSPDGRLNEKLFF.

This chain's CDR3 is CASSTRLAGSYNEQFF. For the CDR3, the DNA is TGTGCCAGCAGCACTCGACTAGCGGGGTCCTACAATGAGCAGTTCTTC. The chain links TRBV3-1 (or the pseudogene TRBV3-2) to TRBJ2-1; TRBD2 agrees at 11 bases. J lost 1 base, V lost 5 bases, and 4 bases had no gene match. Germline values: CDR1 LGHDT, CDR2 YNNKEL (reference sequence). There are 16 residues in the CDR3.

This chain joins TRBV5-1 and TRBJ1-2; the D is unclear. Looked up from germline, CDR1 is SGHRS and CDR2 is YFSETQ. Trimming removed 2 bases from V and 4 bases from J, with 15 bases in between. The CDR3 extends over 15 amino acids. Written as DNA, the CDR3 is TGCGCCAGCAGCTTCCAGCCGGGGTATGGCTATGGCTACACCTTC. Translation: CASSFQPGYGYGYTF.

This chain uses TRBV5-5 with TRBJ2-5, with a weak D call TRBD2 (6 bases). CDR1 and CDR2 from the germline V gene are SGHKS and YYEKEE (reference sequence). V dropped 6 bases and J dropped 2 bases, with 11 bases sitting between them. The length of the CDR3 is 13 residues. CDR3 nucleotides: TGTGCCAGCATCTCGGGACTGCAAGAGACCCAGTACTTC. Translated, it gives CASISGLQETQYF.

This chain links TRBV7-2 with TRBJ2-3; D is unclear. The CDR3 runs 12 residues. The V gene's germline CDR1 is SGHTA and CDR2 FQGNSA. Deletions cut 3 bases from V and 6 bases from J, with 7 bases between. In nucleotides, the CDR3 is TGTGCCAGCAGCTTTTTCGGGGATACGCAGTATTTT. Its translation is CASSFFGDTQYF.

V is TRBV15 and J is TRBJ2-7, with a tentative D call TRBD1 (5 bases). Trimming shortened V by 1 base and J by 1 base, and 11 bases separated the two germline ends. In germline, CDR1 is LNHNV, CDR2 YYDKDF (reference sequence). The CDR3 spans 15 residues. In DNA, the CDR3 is TGTGCCACCAGCAGAGTTGCGACAGCTTCCTACGAGCAGTACTTC. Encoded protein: CATSRVATASYEQYF.

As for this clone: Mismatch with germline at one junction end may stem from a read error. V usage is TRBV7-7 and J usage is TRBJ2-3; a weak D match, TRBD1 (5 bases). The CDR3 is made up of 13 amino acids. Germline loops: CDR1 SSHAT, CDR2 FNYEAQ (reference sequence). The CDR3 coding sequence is TGTGCTAGCAGCTCCTCCCCAGGGGATACGCAGTATTTT. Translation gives CASSSSPGDTQYF.